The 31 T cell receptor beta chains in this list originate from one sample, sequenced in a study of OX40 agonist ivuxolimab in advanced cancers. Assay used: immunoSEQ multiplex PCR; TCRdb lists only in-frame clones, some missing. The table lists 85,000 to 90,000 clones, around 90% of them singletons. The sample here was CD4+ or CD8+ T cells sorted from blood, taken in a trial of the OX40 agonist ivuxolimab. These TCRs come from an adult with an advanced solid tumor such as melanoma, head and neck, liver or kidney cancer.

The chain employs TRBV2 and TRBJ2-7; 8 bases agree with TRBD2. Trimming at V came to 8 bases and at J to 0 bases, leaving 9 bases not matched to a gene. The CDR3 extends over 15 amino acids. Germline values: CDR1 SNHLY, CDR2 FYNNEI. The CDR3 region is CASRRGLGASYEQYF. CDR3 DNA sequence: TGTGCCAGCCGCCGGGGACTAGGGGCCTCCTACGAGCAGTACTTC.

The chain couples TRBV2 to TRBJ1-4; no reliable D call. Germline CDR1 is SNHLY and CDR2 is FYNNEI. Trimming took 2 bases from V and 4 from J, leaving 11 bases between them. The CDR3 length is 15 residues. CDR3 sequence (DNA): TGTGCCAGCAGTGAACAGGCCGTGGGTAATGAAAAACTGTTTTTT. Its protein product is CASSEQAVGNEKLFF.

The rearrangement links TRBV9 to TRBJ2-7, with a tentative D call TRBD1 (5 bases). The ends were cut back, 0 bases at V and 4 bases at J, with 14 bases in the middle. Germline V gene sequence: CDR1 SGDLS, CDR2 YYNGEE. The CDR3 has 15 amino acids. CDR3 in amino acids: CASSVVTTSGYEQYF. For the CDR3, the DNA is TGTGCCAGCAGCGTAGTCACGACCTCAGGGTACGAGCAGTACTTC.

The CDR3 sequence: CASSKSLQDEKLFF. Written as DNA, the CDR3 is TGTGCCAGCAGTAAGTCCCTCCAAGATGAAAAACTGTTTTTT. V gene TRBV7-2 combines with J gene TRBJ1-4, with D unclear. V lost 6 bases and J lost 6, with 14 bases in between. This CDR3 comprises 14 residues. Germline values: CDR1 SGHTA, CDR2 FQGNSA.

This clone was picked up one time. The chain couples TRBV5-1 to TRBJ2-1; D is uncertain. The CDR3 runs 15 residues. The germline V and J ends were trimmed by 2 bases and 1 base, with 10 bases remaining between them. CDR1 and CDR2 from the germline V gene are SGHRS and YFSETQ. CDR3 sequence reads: CASSFGGASYNEQFF. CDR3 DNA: TGCGCCAGCAGCTTTGGTGGAGCGTCCTACAATGAGCAGTTCTTC.

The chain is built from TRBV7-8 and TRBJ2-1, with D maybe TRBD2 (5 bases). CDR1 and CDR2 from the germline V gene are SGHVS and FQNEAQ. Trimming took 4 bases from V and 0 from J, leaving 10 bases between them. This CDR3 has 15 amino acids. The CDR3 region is CASSSAASSYNEQFF. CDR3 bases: TGTGCCAGCAGCTCAGCGGCTAGCTCCTACAATGAGCAGTTCTTC. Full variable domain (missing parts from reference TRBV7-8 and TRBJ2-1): GAGVSQSPRYKVAKRGQDVALRCDPISGHVSLFWYQQALGQGPEFLTYFQNEAQLDKSGLPSDRFFAERPEGSVSTLKIQRTQQEDSAVYLCASSSAASSYNEQFFGPGTRLTVL.

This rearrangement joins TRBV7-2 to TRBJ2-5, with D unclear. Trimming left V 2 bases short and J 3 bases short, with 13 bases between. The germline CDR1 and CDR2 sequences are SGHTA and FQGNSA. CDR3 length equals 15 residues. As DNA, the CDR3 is TGTGCCAGCAGCTTACTTCTAGGAGTGGAAGAGACCCAGTACTTC. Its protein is CASSLLLGVEETQYF.

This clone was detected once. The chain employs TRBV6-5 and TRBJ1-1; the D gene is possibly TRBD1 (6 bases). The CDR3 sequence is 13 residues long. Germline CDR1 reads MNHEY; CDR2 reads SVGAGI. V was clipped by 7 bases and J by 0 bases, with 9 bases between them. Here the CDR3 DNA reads TGTGCCAGCATTCAGGGGATGAACACTGAAGCTTTCTTT. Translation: CASIQGMNTEAFF.

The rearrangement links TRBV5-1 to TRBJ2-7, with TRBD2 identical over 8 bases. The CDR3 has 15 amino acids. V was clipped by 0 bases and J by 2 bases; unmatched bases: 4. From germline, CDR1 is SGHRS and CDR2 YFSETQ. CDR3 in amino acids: CASSLVVSGAYEQYF. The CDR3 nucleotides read TGCGCCAGCAGCTTGGTGGTTAGCGGGGCCTACGAGCAGTACTTC.

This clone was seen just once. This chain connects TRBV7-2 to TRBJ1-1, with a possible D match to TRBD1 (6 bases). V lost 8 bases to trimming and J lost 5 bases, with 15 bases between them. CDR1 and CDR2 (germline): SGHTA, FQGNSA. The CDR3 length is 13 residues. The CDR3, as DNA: TGTGCCAGCTCAATAGGGGGGGCTACTGAAGCTTTCTTT. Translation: CASSIGGATEAFF.

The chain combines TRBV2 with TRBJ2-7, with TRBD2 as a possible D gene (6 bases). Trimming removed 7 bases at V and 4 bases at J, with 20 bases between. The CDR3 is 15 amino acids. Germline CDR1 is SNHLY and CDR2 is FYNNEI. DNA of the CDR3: TGTGCCAGCACCCAACGGGCGGGACCCCGATACGAGCAGTACTTC. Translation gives CASTQRAGPRYEQYF.

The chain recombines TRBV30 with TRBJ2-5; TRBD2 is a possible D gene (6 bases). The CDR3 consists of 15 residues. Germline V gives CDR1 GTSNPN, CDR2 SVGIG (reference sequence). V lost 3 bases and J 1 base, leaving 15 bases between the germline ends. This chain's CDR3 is CAWRSWISGQETQYF. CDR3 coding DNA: TGTGCCTGGAGATCTTGGATTAGCGGCCAAGAGACCCAGTACTTC.

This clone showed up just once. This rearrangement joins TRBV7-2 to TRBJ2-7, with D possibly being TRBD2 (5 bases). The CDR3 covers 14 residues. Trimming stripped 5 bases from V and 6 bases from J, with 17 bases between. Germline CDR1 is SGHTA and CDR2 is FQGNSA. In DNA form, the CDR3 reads TGTGCCAGCAGCGGACGGTCTAGCCCGCTCGAGCAGTACTTC. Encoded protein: CASSGRSSPLEQYF.

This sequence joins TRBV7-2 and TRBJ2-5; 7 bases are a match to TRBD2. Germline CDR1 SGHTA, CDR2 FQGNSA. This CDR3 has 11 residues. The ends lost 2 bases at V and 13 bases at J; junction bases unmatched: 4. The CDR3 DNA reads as TGTGCCAGCAGCTTAATGGGACTAACGTACTTC. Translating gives CASSLMGLTYF. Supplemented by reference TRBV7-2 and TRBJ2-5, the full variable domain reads GAGVSQSPSNKVTEKGKDVELRCDPISGHTALYWYRQSLGQGLEFLIYFQGNSAPDKSGLPSDRFSAERTGGSVSTLTIQRTQQEDSAVYLCASSLMGLTYFGPGTRLLVL.

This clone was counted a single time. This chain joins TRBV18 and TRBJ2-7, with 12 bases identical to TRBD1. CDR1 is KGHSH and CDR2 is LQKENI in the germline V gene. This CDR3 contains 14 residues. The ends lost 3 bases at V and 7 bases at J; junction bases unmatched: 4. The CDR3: CASSPGQGAREQYF. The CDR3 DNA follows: TGTGCCAGCTCACCGGGACAGGGGGCACGTGAGCAGTACTTC.

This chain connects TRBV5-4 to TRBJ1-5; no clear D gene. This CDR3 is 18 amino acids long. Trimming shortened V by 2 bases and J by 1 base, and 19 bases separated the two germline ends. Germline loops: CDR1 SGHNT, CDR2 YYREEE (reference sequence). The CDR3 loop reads CASSFIRKGQESNQPQHF. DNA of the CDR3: TGTGCCAGCAGCTTTATAAGAAAGGGCCAAGAGAGCAATCAGCCCCAGCATTTT.

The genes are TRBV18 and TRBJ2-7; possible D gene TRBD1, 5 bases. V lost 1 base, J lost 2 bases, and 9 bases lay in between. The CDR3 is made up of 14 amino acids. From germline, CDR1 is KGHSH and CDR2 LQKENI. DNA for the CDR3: TGTGCCAGCTCACCACGAGGACAAACCTACGAGCAGTACTTC. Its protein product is CASSPRGQTYEQYF. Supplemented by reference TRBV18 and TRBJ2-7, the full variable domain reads NAGVMQNPRHLVRRRGQEARLRCSPMKGHSHVYWYRQLPEEGLKFMVYLQKENIIDESGMPKERFSAEFPKEGPSILRIQQVVRGDSAAYFCASSPRGQTYEQYFGPGTRLTVT.

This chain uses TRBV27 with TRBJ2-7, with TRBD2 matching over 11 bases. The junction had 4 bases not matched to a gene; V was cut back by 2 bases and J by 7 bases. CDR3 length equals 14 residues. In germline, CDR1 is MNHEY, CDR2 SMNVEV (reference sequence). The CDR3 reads CASSLIAGGREQYF. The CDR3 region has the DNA TGTGCCAGCAGTTTAATAGCGGGAGGGCGGGAGCAGTACTTC.

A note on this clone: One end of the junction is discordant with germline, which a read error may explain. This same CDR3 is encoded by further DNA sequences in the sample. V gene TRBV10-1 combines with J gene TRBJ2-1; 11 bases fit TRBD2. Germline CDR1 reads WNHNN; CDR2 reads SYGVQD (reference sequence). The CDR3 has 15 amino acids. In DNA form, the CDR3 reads TGCGCCAGCAGTCCCGGGACTAGCGGCTACAATGAACAGTTCTTC. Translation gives CASSPGTSGYNEQFF.

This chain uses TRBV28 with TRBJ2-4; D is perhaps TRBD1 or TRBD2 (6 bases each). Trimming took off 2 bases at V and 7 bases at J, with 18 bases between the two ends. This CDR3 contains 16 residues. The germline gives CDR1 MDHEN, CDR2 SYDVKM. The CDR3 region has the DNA TGTGCCAGCAGTTTAGAAGGGGGGCCCAGGAGGAACATTCAGTACTTC. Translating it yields CASSLEGGPRRNIQYF.

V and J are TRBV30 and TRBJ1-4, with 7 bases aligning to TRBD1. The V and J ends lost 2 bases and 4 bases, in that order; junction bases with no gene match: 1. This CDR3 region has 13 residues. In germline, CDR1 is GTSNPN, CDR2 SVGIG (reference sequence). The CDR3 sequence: CAWSSGGNEKLFF. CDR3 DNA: TGTGCCTGGAGTTCAGGGGGTAATGAAAAACTGTTTTTT.

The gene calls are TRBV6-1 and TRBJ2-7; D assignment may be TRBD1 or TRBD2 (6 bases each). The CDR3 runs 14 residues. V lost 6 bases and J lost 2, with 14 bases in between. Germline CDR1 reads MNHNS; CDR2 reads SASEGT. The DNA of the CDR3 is TGTGCCAGCAGAGCCGGGGGCGTAGCCTACGAGCAGTACTTC. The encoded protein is CASRAGGVAYEQYF.

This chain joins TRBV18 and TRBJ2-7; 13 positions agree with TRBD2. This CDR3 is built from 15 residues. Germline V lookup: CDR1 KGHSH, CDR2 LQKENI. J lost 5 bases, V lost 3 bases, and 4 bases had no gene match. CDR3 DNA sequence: TGTGCCAGCTCACCGCGGACTAGCGGGAGCCACGAGCAGTACTTC. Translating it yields CASSPRTSGSHEQYF.

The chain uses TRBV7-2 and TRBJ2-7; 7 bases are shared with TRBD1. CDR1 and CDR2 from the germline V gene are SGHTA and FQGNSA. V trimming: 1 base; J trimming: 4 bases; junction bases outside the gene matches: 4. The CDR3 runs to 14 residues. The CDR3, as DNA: TGTGCCAGCAGCTTAGAGGGCAGGGGGTACGAGCAGTACTTC. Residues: CASSLEGRGYEQYF.

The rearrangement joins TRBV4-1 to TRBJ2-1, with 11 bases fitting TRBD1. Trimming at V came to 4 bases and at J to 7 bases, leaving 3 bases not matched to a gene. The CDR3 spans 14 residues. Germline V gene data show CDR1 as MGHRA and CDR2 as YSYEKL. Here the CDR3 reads CASSRGQGANEQFF. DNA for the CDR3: TGCGCCAGCAGCCGCGGACAGGGGGCGAATGAGCAGTTCTTC.

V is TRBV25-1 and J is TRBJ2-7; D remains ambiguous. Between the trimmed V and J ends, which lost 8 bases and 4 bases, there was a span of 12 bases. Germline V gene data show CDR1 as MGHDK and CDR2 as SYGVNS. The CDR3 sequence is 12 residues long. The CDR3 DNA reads TGTGCCAGCGCTTCAGTGGGGTACGAGCAGTACTTC. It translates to CASASVGYEQYF.

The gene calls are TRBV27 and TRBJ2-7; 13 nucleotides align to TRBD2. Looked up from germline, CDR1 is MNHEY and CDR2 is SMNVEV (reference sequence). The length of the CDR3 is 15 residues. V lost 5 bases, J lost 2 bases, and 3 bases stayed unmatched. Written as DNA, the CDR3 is TGTGCCAGCAGTCTCGGACTAGCGGGGGCCTACGAGCAGTACTTC. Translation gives CASSLGLAGAYEQYF.

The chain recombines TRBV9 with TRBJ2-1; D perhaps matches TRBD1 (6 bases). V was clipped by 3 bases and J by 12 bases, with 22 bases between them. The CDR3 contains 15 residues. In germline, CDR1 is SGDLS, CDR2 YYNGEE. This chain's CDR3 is CASSATGTLTIGQFF. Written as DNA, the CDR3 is TGTGCCAGCAGCGCGACCGGGACACTTACAATTGGGCAGTTCTTC. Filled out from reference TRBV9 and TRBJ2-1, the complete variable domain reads DSGVTQTPKHLITATGQRVTLRCSPRSGDLSVYWYQQSLDQGLQFLIQYYNGEERAKGNILERFSAQQFPDLHSELNLSSLELGDSALYFCASSATGTLTIGQFFGPGTRLTVL.

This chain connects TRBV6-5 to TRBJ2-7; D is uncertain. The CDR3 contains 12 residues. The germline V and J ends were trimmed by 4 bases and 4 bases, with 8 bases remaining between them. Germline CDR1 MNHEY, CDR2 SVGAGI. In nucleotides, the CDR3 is TGTGCCAGCAGTTTAGACGGGTACGAGCAGTACTTC. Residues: CASSLDGYEQYF.

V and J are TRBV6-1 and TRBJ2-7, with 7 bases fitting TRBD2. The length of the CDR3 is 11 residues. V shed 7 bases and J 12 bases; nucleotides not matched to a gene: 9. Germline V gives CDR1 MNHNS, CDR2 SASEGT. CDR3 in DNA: TGTGCCAGCAAGAGCGGGGTCCATCGGTACTTC. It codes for CASKSGVHRYF.

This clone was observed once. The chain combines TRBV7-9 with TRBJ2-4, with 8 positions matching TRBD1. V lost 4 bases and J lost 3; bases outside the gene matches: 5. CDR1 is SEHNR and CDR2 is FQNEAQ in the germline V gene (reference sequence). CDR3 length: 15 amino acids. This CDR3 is CASSSTGVSKNIQYF. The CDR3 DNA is TGTGCCAGCAGCTCGACAGGGGTCAGCAAAAACATTCAGTACTTC.